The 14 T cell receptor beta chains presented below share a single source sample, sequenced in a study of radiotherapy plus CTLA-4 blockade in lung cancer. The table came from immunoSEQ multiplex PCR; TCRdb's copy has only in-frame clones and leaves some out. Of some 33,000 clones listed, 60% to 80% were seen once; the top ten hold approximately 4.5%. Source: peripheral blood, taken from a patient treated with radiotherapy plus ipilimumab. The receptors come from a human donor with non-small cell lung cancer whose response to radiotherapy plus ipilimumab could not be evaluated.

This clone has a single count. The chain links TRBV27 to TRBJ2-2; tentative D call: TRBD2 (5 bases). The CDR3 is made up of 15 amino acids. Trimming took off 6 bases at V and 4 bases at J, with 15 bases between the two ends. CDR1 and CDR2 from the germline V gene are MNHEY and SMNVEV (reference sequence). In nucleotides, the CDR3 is TGTGCCAGCAGCAGCTGGAGGTTCGGCACCGGGGAGCTGTTTTTT. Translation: CASSSWRFGTGELFF.

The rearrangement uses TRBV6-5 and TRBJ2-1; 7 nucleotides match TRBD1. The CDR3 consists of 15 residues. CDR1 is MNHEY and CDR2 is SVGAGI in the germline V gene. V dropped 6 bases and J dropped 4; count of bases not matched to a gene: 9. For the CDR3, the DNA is TGTGCCAGCAGAAAAGGGGACAGAGCATACAATGAGCAGTTCTTC. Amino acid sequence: CASRKGDRAYNEQFF.

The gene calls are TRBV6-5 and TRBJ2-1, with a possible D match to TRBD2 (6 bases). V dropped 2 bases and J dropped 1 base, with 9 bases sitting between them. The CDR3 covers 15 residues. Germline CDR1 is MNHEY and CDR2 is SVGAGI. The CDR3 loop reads CASSYVEGSYNEQFF. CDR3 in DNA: TGTGCCAGCAGTTACGTGGAGGGTTCCTACAATGAGCAGTTCTTC.

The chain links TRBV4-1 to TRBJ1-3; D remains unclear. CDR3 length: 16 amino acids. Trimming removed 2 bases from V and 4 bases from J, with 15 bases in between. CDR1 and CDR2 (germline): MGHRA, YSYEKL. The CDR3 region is CASSQWKDSGGNTIYF. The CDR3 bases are TGCGCCAGCAGCCAATGGAAGGACTCCGGAGGAAACACCATATATTTT.

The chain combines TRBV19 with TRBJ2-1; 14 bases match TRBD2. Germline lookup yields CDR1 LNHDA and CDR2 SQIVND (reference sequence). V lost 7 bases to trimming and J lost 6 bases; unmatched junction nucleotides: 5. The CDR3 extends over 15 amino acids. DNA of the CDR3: TGTGCCAGTACTCTGGGACTAGCGGGAGCCAATGAGCAGTTCTTC. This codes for CASTLGLAGANEQFF.

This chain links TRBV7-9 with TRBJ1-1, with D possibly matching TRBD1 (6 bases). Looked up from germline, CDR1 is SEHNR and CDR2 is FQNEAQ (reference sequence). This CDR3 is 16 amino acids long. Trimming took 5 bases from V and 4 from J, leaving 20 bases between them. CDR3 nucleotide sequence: TGTGCCAGCAGCCCGAGAGGGGGGGGAGTGAGCACTGAAGCTTTCTTT. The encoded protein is CASSPRGGGVSTEAFF.

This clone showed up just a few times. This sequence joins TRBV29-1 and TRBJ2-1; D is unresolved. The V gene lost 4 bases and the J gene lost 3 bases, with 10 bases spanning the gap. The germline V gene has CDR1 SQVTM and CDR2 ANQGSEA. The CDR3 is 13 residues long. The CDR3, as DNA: TGCAGCGTTGGCCAGCGCGACTACAATGAGCAGTTCTTC. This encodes CSVGQRDYNEQFF.

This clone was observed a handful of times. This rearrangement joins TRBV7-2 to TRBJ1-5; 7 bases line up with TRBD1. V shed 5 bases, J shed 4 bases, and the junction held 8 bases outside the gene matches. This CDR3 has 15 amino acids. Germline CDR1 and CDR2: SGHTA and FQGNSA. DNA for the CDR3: TGTGCCAGCAGCCCATACAGGGGAAATAATCAGCCCCAGCATTTT. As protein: CASSPYRGNNQPQHF.

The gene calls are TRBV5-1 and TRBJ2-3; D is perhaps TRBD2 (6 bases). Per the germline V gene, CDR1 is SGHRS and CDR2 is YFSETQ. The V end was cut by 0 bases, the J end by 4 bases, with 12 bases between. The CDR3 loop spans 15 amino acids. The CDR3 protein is CASSLEGGIADTQYF. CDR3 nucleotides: TGCGCCAGCAGCTTGGAGGGCGGGATCGCAGATACGCAGTATTTT.

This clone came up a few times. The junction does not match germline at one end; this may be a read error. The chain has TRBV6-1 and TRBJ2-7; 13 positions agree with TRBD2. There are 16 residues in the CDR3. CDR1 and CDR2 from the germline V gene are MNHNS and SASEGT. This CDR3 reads CAISEPRGLAGAKQYF. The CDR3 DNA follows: TGTGCCATCAGTGAGCCCAGAGGACTAGCGGGAGCTAAGCAGTACTTC.

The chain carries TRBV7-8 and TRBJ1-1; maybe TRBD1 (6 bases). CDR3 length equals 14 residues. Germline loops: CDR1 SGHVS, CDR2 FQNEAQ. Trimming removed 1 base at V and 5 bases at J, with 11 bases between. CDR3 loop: CASSLVGGGTEAFF. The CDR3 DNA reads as TGTGCCAGCAGCTTAGTAGGGGGTGGAACTGAAGCTTTCTTT.

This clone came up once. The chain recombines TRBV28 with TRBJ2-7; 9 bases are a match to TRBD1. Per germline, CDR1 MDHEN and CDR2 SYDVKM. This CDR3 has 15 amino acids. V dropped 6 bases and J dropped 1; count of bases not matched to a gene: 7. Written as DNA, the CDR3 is TGTGCCAGCAGAAAACAGGGGGCTTCGTCCTACGAGCAGTACTTC. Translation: CASRKQGASSYEQYF.

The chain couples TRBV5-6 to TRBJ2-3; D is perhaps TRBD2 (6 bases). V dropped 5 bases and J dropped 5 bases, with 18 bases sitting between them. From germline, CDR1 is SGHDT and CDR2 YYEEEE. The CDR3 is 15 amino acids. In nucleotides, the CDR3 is TGTGCCAGCAGTCAGACCGGGACTCCCCGAGATACGCAGTATTTT. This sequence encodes CASSQTGTPRDTQYF.

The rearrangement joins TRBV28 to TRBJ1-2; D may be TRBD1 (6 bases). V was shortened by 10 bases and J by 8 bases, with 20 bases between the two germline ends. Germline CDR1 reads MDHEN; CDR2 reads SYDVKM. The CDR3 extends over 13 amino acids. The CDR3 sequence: CATYRVSSFGYTF. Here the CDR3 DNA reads TGTGCCACATACAGGGTTAGTTCGTTCGGCTACACCTTC.